The 25 T cell receptor beta chains reported below all come from one sample, sequenced in a study of blood T cell repertoires in COVID-19. Some clones are missing from TCRdb's copy, which holds only in-frame ones; the method was immunoSEQ multiplex PCR. The sample includes tens of thousands of clones, over 60% seen only once; the top ten take 15%. The specimen sequenced was peripheral blood. These receptors were taken from a man in his fifties or sixties with COVID-19, enrolled during active disease.

V is TRBV2 and J is TRBJ2-2; perhaps TRBD2 as D (6 bases). This CDR3 has 14 amino acids. Germline values: CDR1 SNHLY, CDR2 FYNNEI. Trimming pared 10 bases from V and 7 bases from J, leaving 19 bases between. The CDR3 region is CAKTTEGGGGELFF. The CDR3 DNA follows: TGTGCCAAAACGACGGAGGGTGGTGGCGGGGAGCTGTTTTTT. Drawing the rest from reference TRBV2 and TRBJ2-2, the complete variable domain is EPEVTQTPSHQVTQMGQEVILRCVPISNHLYFYWYRQILGQKVEFLVSFYNNEISEKSEIFDDQFSVERPDGSNFTLKIRSTKLEDSAMYFCAKTTEGGGGELFFGEGSRLTVL.

The table lists this clone with a count of one. The CDR3 region has the DNA TGTGCCAGCAGTGAACCCGGGACAGGAACCGGGGAGCTGTTTTTT. This sequence encodes CASSEPGTGTGELFF. The chain couples TRBV25-1 to TRBJ2-2; 8 bases fit TRBD1. CDR3 length: 15 amino acids. CDR1 MGHDK and CDR2 SYGVNS come from the germline V gene. The J segment lost 5 bases and the V segment lost 2 bases, leaving 4 bases of the junction unmatched. Based on the CDR3 plus reference TRBV25-1 and TRBJ2-2, the full variable domain is EADIYQTPRYLVIGTGKKITLECSQTMGHDKMYWYQQDPGMELHLIHYSYGVNSTEKGDLSSESTVSRIRTEHFPLTLESARPSHTSQYLCASSEPGTGTGELFFGEGSRLTVL.

The V gene is TRBV5-1, the J gene TRBJ1-5, with 8 bases matching TRBD1. This CDR3 region has 15 residues. Germline V lookup: CDR1 SGHRS, CDR2 YFSETQ. V trimming: 4 bases; J trimming: 5 bases; junction bases outside the gene matches: 8. The CDR3 nucleotides are TGCGCCAGCAGCCGAAACCCAGGGGGCGATCAGCCCCAGCATTTT. Translating gives CASSRNPGGDQPQHF.

V is TRBV15 and J is TRBJ2-7; no firm D call. The CDR3 is 15 amino acids. V lost 0 bases to trimming and J lost 3 bases, with 12 bases between them. Germline values: CDR1 LNHNV, CDR2 YYDKDF (reference sequence). In DNA form, the CDR3 reads TGTGCCACCAGCAGAGATCTATCGGCGGACTACGAGCAGTACTTC. It is translated as CATSRDLSADYEQYF.

The chain joins TRBV5-1 to TRBJ2-3, with D possibly matching TRBD2 (7 bases). The germline V and J ends were trimmed by 4 bases and 4 bases, with 16 bases remaining between them. CDR1 and CDR2 from the germline V gene are SGHRS and YFSETQ. The CDR3 consists of 15 residues. CDR3 nucleotide sequence: TGCGCCAGCAGCCTGGTCACGGGGGGCCCAGATACGCAGTATTTT. As protein: CASSLVTGGPDTQYF.

The chain is built from TRBV19 and TRBJ2-1; 9 nucleotides align to TRBD1. The length of the CDR3 is 14 residues. Trimming at V came to 0 bases and at J to 8 bases, leaving 2 bases not matched to a gene. Germline CDR1 and CDR2: LNHDA and SQIVND (reference sequence). CDR3 sequence: CASSIDYRGHEQFF. CDR3 nucleotide sequence: TGTGCCAGTAGTATAGATTACAGGGGGCATGAGCAGTTCTTC.

This chain joins TRBV7-2 and TRBJ2-3; D not resolved. Trimming shortened V by 1 base and J by 2 bases, and 7 bases separated the two germline ends. The CDR3 runs to 14 residues. In germline, CDR1 is SGHTA, CDR2 FQGNSA. CDR3 nucleotides: TGTGCCAGCAGCTTAGAACAGATCACAGATACGCAGTATTTT. Residues: CASSLEQITDTQYF.

The V and J genes are TRBV2 and TRBJ1-4, with 8 positions matching TRBD1. Per germline, CDR1 SNHLY and CDR2 FYNNEI. Trimming at V came to 6 bases and at J to 6 bases, leaving 3 bases not matched to a gene. The CDR3 runs 13 residues. Here the CDR3 reads CASSQDRDEKLFF. The DNA for the CDR3 is TGTGCCAGCAGCCAGGACAGGGATGAAAAACTGTTTTTT.

V usage is TRBV7-2 and J usage is TRBJ2-1; 10 bases are a match to TRBD2. Germline assignment: CDR1 SGHTA and CDR2 FQGNSA. The CDR3 consists of 15 residues. With V trimmed by 2 bases and J by 4 bases, 2 bases remained unmatched. The CDR3 region is CASSLRTSGYNEQFF. CDR3 DNA sequence: TGTGCCAGCAGCTTAAGGACTAGCGGTTACAATGAGCAGTTCTTC.

This sequence joins TRBV9 and TRBJ2-1, with TRBD2 as a possible D gene (6 bases). This CDR3 has 12 residues. V dropped 6 bases and J dropped 15 bases, with 19 bases sitting between them. Germline assignment: CDR1 SGDLS and CDR2 YYNGEE. In DNA, the CDR3 is TGTGCCAGCACAAAGGGGCCGGGGGTACTGTTCTTC. Its protein product is CASTKGPGVLFF.

This chain connects TRBV3-1 (or the pseudogene TRBV3-2) to TRBJ1-6, with TRBD1 as a possible D gene (5 bases). The V end lost 4 bases, the J end lost 8 bases, and 18 bases lay between the germline ends. The germline V gene has CDR1 LGHDT and CDR2 YNNKEL (reference sequence). CDR3 size: 16 residues. This CDR3 is CASSPNLGGYDSPLHF. The DNA for the CDR3 is TGTGCCAGCAGCCCGAACTTGGGGGGGTATGATTCACCCCTCCACTTT.

J is TRBJ2-1 and V is TRBV10-1; TRBD2 aligns across 8 bases. Germline CDR1 WNHNN, CDR2 SYGVQD (reference sequence). CDR3 length: 13 residues. The J segment lost 8 bases and the V segment lost 6 bases, leaving 6 bases of the junction unmatched. Here the CDR3 reads CASRAGAGYEQFF. The CDR3 DNA is TGCGCCAGCAGAGCGGGAGCAGGGTATGAGCAGTTCTTC.

The chain recombines TRBV5-1 with TRBJ1-1, with D hard to call. The CDR3 spans 14 residues. Germline CDR1 is SGHRS and CDR2 is YFSETQ. V lost 0 bases and J lost 0, with 6 bases in between. The chain's CDR3 is CASSLGQMNTEAFF. CDR3 nucleotides: TGCGCCAGCAGCTTGGGGCAGATGAACACTGAAGCTTTCTTT. Combining the CDR3 with reference TRBV5-1 and TRBJ1-1 gives the whole variable domain KAGVTQTPRYLIKTRGQQVTLSCSPISGHRSVSWYQQTPGQGLQFLFEYFSETQRNKGNFPGRFSGRQFSNSRSEMNVSTLELGDSALYLCASSLGQMNTEAFFGQGTRLTVV.

This clone was detected once. The chain uses TRBV30 and TRBJ1-5; 9 bases map to TRBD1. The V gene end was trimmed by 3 bases and the J gene end by 7 bases; junction bases not matched to a gene: 13. The CDR3 loop spans 16 amino acids. Germline CDR1 GTSNPN, CDR2 SVGIG (reference sequence). CDR3 sequence reads: CAWSPRVGQGSQPQHF. The CDR3 region has the DNA TGTGCCTGGAGCCCCCGGGTGGGACAGGGTTCCCAGCCCCAGCATTTT.

V usage is TRBV3-1 (or the pseudogene TRBV3-2) and J usage is TRBJ2-7, with 7 bases aligning to TRBD2. Germline V CDR1 and CDR2: LGHDT, YNNKEL (reference sequence). This CDR3 is 15 amino acids long. The V gene end was trimmed by 4 bases and the J gene end by 7 bases; junction bases not matched to a gene: 13. In DNA, the CDR3 is TGTGCCAGCAGCCCCGGGGCTCTAGCGGCGGGGGAGCAGTACTTC. Its protein is CASSPGALAAGEQYF.

The chain employs TRBV6-5 and TRBJ2-7; D gene ambiguous. Trimming cost V 10 bases and J 2 bases, with 18 bases left between them. This CDR3 contains 14 residues. From germline, CDR1 is MNHEY and CDR2 SVGAGI. The CDR3 here is CATYQYSFTYEQYF. For the CDR3, the DNA is TGTGCCACCTACCAGTACAGCTTTACCTACGAGCAGTACTTC.

The chain combines TRBV6-5 with TRBJ2-5, with unresolved D. Trimming left V 1 base short and J 2 bases short, with 11 bases between. From germline, CDR1 is MNHEY and CDR2 SVGAGI. The CDR3 extends over 15 amino acids. DNA for the CDR3: TGTGCCAGCAGTTACTTGGCACAACGACAAGAGACCCAGTACTTC. Translation gives CASSYLAQRQETQYF.

The rearrangement uses TRBV28 and TRBJ2-1; D uncertain. Per the germline V gene, CDR1 is MDHEN and CDR2 is SYDVKM. The CDR3 loop spans 14 amino acids. Trimming shortened V by 5 bases and J by 8 bases, and 16 bases separated the two germline ends. As DNA, the CDR3 is TGTGCCAGCAGTCGCCCCTCGAGTGAGTATGAGCAGTTCTTC. This encodes CASSRPSSEYEQFF. The variable domain in full, completed from reference TRBV28 and TRBJ2-1, reads DVKVTQSSRYLVKRTGEKVFLECVQDMDHENMFWYRQDPGLGLRLIYFSYDVKMKEKGDIPEGYSVSREKKERFSLILESASTNQTSMYLCASSRPSSEYEQFFGPGTRLTVL.

This clone was observed a handful of times. This chain joins TRBV11-2 and TRBJ2-2; TRBD1 matches 8 bases. The CDR3 extends over 15 amino acids. CDR1 is SGHAT, CDR2 FQNNGV, per germline. V dropped 3 bases and J dropped 6; count of bases not matched to a gene: 6. For the CDR3, the DNA is TGTGCCAGCAGCTTTCAGGGGGCGATTGCCGGGGAGCTGTTTTTT. It specifies CASSFQGAIAGELFF.

V usage is TRBV18 and J usage is TRBJ2-3; 13 bases fit TRBD2. This CDR3 is built from 18 residues. Germline CDR1 reads KGHSH; CDR2 reads LQKENI. The V and J ends lost 3 bases and 0 bases, in that order; junction bases with no gene match: 6. As DNA, the CDR3 is TGTGCCAGCTCACCGGGACTAGCGGGGCGAACTAGCACAGATACGCAGTATTTT. As protein: CASSPGLAGRTSTDTQYF.

The rearrangement links TRBV2 to TRBJ2-1; D is unresolved. Looked up from germline, CDR1 is SNHLY and CDR2 is FYNNEI. Trimming took 4 bases from V and 12 from J, leaving 10 bases between them. The CDR3 has 11 residues. In nucleotides, the CDR3 is TGTGCCAGCAGTGGAATTGAGTTGCAGTTCTTC. Amino acid sequence: CASSGIELQFF. The entire variable domain, with the rest obtained from reference TRBV2 and TRBJ2-1, is as follows: EPEVTQTPSHQVTQMGQEVILRCVPISNHLYFYWYRQILGQKVEFLVSFYNNEISEKSEIFDDQFSVERPDGSNFTLKIRSTKLEDSAMYFCASSGIELQFFGPGTRLTVL.

The chain joins TRBV3-1 (or the pseudogene TRBV3-2) to TRBJ2-1; D not certain. Germline assignment: CDR1 LGHDT and CDR2 YNNKEL (reference sequence). The CDR3 length is 13 residues. The germline V and J ends were trimmed by 1 base and 7 bases, with 8 bases remaining between them. The CDR3 DNA follows: TGTGCCAGCAGCCAAGGGTCGGGTAATGAGCAGTTCTTC. It translates to CASSQGSGNEQFF.

The chain couples TRBV5-1 to TRBJ1-2, with 7 bases lining up with TRBD1. The CDR3 has 13 residues. CDR1 SGHRS and CDR2 YFSETQ come from the germline V gene. V lost 4 bases and J lost 7; bases outside the gene matches: 7. Here the CDR3 DNA reads TGCGCCAGCAGCCCAACCCAGGGGGGTGGCTACACCTTC. This gives the protein CASSPTQGGGYTF.

At least ten counts were recorded for this clone. V gene TRBV7-6 combines with J gene TRBJ2-7; 11 nucleotides agree with TRBD2. V lost 1 base to trimming and J lost 4 bases; unmatched junction nucleotides: 3. Germline V gene lookup returns CDR1 SGHVS and CDR2 FNYEAQ. This CDR3 spans 15 amino acids. DNA for the CDR3: TGTGCCAGCAGCTTAGTGGCTAGCGGGGGGTACGAGCAGTACTTC. It codes for CASSLVASGGYEQYF.

This sequence joins TRBV11-3 and TRBJ2-2; no reliable D call. Trimming took off 3 bases at V and 6 bases at J, with 11 bases between the two ends. The CDR3 is 14 residues long. CDR1 and CDR2 (germline): SGHNT, YENEEA. The CDR3 nucleotides are TGTGCCAGCAGCTTCCGAGCTCCCGCCGGGGAGCTGTTTTTT. It codes for CASSFRAPAGELFF.